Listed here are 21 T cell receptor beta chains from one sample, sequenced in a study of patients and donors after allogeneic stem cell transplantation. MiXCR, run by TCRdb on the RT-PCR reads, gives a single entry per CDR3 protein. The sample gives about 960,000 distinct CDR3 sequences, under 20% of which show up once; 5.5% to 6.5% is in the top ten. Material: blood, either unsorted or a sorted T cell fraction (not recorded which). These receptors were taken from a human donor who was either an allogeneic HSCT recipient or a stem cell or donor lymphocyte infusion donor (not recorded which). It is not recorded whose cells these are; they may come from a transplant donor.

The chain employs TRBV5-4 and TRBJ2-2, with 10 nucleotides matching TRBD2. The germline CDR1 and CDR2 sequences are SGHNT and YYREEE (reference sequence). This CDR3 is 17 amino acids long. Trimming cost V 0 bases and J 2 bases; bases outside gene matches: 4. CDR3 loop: CASSLAPSGSNTGELFF. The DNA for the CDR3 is TGTGCCAGCAGCTTGGCACCTAGCGGGAGTAACACCGGGGAGCTGTTTTTT.

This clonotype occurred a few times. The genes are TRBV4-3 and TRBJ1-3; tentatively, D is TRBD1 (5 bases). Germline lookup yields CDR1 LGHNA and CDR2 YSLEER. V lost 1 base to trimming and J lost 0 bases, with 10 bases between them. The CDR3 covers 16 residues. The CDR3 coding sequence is TGCGCCAGCAGCCAAGCACAGGCCGTCTCTGGAAACACCATATATTTT. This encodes CASSQAQAVSGNTIYF.

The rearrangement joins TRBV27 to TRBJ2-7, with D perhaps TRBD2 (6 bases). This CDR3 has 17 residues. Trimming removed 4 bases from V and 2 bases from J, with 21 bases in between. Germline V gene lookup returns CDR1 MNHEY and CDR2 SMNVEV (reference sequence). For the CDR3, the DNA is TGTGCCAGCAGTTGGAACGTTTTGCGGGGATCAGCCTACGAGCAGTACTTC. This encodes CASSWNVLRGSAYEQYF.

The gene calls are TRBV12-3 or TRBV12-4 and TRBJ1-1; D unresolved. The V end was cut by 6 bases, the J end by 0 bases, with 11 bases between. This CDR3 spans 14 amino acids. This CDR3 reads CASSEGGMNTEAFF. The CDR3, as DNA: TGTGCCAGCAGCGAAGGTGGGATGAACACTGAAGCTTTCTTT.

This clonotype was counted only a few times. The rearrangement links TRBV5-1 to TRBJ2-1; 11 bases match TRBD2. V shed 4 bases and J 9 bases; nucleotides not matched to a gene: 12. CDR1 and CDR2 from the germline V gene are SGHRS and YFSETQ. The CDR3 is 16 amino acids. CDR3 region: CASSLQELAGVREQFF. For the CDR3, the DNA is TGCGCCAGCAGCCTGCAAGAACTAGCGGGAGTCCGTGAGCAGTTCTTC.

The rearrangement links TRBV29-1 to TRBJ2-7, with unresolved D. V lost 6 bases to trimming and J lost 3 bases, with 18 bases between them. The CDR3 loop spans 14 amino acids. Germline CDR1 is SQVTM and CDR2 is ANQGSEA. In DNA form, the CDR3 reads TGCAGCGTGGCCAAGGTGGGTCCCCTCTACGAGCAGTACTTC. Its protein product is CSVAKVGPLYEQYF.

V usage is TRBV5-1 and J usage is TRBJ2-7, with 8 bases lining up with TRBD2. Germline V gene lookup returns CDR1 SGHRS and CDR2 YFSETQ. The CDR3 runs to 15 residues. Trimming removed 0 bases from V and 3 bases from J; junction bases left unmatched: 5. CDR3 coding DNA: TGCGCCAGCAGCTTGGTTACTAGCGGACACTACGAGCAGTACTTC. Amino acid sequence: CASSLVTSGHYEQYF.

For the CDR3, the DNA is TGTGCCAGCAGCCGTCGCCCCCCCGGTCAGCCCCAGCATTTT. This encodes CASSRRPPGQPQHF. The chain carries TRBV5-6 and TRBJ1-5, with D unresolved. This CDR3 has 14 amino acids. The V gene's germline CDR1 is SGHDT and CDR2 YYEEEE. Trimming cost V 4 bases and J 6 bases, with 14 bases left between them.

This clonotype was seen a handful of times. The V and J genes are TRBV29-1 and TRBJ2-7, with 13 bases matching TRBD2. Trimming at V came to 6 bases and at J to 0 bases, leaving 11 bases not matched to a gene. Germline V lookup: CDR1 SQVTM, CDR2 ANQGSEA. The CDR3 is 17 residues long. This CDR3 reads CSVGLAGKSENSYEQYF. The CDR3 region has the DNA TGCAGCGTGGGACTAGCGGGAAAGTCTGAGAACTCCTACGAGCAGTACTTC.

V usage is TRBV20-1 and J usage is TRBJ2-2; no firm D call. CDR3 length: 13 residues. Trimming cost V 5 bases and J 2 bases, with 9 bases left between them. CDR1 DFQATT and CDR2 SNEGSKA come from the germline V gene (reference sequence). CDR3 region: CSARQLNTGELFF. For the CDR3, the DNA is TGCAGTGCTCGCCAGTTAAACACCGGGGAGCTGTTTTTT.

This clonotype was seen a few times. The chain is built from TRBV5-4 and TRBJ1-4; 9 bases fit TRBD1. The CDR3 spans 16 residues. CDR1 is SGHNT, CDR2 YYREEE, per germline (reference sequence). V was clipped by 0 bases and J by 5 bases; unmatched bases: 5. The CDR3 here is CASSLADGQGNEKLFF. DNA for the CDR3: TGTGCCAGCAGCTTGGCCGATGGACAGGGGAATGAAAAACTGTTTTTT.

The CDR3 loop reads CASSSRDTAGELFF. In DNA form, the CDR3 reads TGTGCCAGCAGCTCCCGGGACACGGCCGGGGAGCTGTTTTTT. This chain connects TRBV7-9 to TRBJ2-2, with D possibly matching TRBD1 (6 bases). CDR3 length equals 14 residues. Germline V gene lookup returns CDR1 SEHNR and CDR2 FQNEAQ (reference sequence). V lost 4 bases and J 6 bases, leaving 12 bases between the germline ends.

The CDR3 sequence: CASSLVRTSGGAVADTQYF. The CDR3 nucleotides are TGTGCCAGCAGCTTAGTGCGGACTAGCGGGGGGGCCGTGGCAGATACGCAGTATTTT. This chain uses TRBV7-6 with TRBJ2-3; 15 bases fit TRBD2. The J segment lost 4 bases and the V segment lost 1 base, leaving 9 bases of the junction unmatched. From germline, CDR1 is SGHVS and CDR2 FNYEAQ. The CDR3 is made up of 19 amino acids.

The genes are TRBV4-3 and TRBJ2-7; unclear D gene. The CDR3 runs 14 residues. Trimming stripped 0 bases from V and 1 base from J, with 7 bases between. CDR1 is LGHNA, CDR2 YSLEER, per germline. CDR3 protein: CASSQDRQSYEQYF. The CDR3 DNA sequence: TGCGCCAGCAGCCAAGATAGGCAGTCCTACGAGCAGTACTTC.

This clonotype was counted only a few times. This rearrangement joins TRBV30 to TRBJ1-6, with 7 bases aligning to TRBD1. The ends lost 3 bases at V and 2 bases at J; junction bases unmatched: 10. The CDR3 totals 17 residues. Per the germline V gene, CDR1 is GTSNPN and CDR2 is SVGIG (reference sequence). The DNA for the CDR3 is TGTGCCTGGAGCGCTCACAGGGGAGGGACCTATAATTCACCCCTCCACTTT. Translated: CAWSAHRGGTYNSPLHF.

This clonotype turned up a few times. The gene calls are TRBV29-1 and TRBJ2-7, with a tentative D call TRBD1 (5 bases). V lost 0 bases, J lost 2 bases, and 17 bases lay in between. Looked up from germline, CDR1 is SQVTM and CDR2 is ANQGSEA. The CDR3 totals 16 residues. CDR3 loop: CSVEDRSRAPAYEQYF. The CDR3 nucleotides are TGCAGCGTTGAAGATCGGAGCAGGGCTCCCGCCTACGAGCAGTACTTC.

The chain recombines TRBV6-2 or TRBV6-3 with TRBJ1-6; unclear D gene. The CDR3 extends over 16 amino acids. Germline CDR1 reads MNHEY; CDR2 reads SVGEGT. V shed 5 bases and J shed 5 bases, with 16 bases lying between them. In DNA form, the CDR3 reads TGTGCCAGCAGTAATTACGGGCGTCTCGATAATTCACCCCTCCACTTT. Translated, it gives CASSNYGRLDNSPLHF.

The CDR3 spells CSARGSTGVWHEQYF. In DNA form, the CDR3 reads TGCAGTGCTAGAGGTAGCACAGGGGTTTGGCACGAGCAGTACTTC. V and J are TRBV20-1 and TRBJ2-7; 7 bases are a match to TRBD1. Germline CDR1 DFQATT, CDR2 SNEGSKA (reference sequence). The V gene end was trimmed by 1 base and the J gene end by 5 bases; junction bases not matched to a gene: 11. The CDR3 runs 15 residues.

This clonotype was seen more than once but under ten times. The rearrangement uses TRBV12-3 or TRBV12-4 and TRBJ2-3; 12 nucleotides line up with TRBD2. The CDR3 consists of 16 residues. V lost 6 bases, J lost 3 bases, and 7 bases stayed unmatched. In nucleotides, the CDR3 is TGTGCCAGCAGGCTGTCCGGGACTAGCGGGACAGATACGCAGTATTTT. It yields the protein CASRLSGTSGTDTQYF.

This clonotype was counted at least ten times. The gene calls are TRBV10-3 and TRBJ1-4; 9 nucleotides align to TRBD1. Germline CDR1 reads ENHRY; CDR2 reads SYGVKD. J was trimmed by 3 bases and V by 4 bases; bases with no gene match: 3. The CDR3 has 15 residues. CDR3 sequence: CAISAWTGANEKLFF. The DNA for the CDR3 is TGTGCCATCAGTGCCTGGACAGGGGCTAATGAAAAACTGTTTTTT.

The CDR3 DNA reads TGTGCCAGCTCACCGGGGACTAGCAGGGGAGAGACCCAGTACTTC. Protein sequence: CASSPGTSRGETQYF. The genes are TRBV18 and TRBJ2-5, with 9 positions matching TRBD2. In germline, CDR1 is KGHSH, CDR2 LQKENI. V was pared by 3 bases and J by 4 bases, with 6 bases of the junction left unmatched. This CDR3 has 15 residues.